Listed below are T cell receptor beta chains from one sample, sequenced in a study of cytomegalovirus exposure and HLA in healthy donors. This table comes from immunoSEQ multiplex PCR, and its TCRdb copy is limited to in-frame clones, with some not included. The sample lists hundreds of thousands of clones, around 80% occurring once. Sequencing used PBMCs. These receptors were obtained from a man under 40 in good health and CMV-seronegative. CDR3s include the opening cysteine and the closing phenylalanine or tryptophan. The D gene is left open where the match is weak. The size entry is marked missing in some rows and otherwise reads once, few, many or a size class.

v_call	j_call	clone_size	cdr3_length	d_call	cdr3_nt	cdr3_aa
TRBV7-9	TRBJ1-1	-	13	-	TGTGCCAGCAGCTTACTGCGGGGTTCTGAAGCTTTCTTT	CASSLLRGSEAFF
TRBV5-4	TRBJ1-1	-	12	-	TGTGCCAGCAGCTTCGGGGGCACTGAAGCTTTCTTT	CASSFGGTEAFF
TRBV5-4	TRBJ2-1	few	16	TRBD2	TGTGCCAGCAGCCGAGGGCCTTTAGCGGGGAACAATGAGCAGTTCTTC	CASSRGPLAGNNEQFF
TRBV2	TRBJ2-3	-	15	TRBD1	TGTGCCAGCAGCCAACGACAGGGCCAGGTTGCTACGCAGTATTTT	CASSQRQGQVATQYF
TRBV5-4	TRBJ2-5	-	15	TRBD1	TGTGCCAGCAGCTTGGGTGGACAGGGGGCTGAGACCCAGTACTTC	CASSLGGQGAETQYF
TRBV19	TRBJ2-3	-	15	TRBD2	TGTGCCAGTAGTATGTTAGCGGGGGGCACAGATACGCAGTATTTT	CASSMLAGGTDTQYF
TRBV9	TRBJ2-7	-	14	-	TGTGCCAGCAGCGAAACAGCGGATACCTACGAGCAGTACTTC	CASSETADTYEQYF
TRBV10-2	TRBJ2-5	once	14	-	TGCGCCAGCAGTGCGGCAGGGTGGGAAGAGACCCAGTACTTC	CASSAAGWEETQYF
TRBV6-1	TRBJ2-6	-	14	-	TGTGCCATCCGACCAAATTCTGGGGCCAGCGTCCTGACTTTC	CAIRPNSGASVLTF
TRBV28	TRBJ1-6	-	16	-	TGTGCCAGCAGTACCCCACAGGGCTCCTATAATTCACCCCTCCACTTT	CASSTPQGSYNSPLHF
TRBV4-2	TRBJ1-1	-	17	TRBD1	TGTGCCAGCAGCCAACTCTTCCCGGGACAGATGAACACTGAAGCTTTCTTT	CASSQLFPGQMNTEAFF
TRBV19	TRBJ2-1	-	16	TRBD2	TGTGCCAGTAGTAAGAGCGGGGGGGCCATAGGAAATGAGCAGTTCTTC	CASSKSGGAIGNEQFF
TRBV27	TRBJ1-4	-	16	TRBD1	TGTGCCAGCAGTTCTATCTACAGGGGGCCTAATGAAAAACTGTTTTTT	CASSSIYRGPNEKLFF
TRBV5-1	TRBJ2-6	-	16	-	TGCGCCAGCAGCTTCAGGGTTGGAGAAGGGGCCAACGTCCTGACTTTC	CASSFRVGEGANVLTF
TRBV6-5	TRBJ2-5	-	11	-	TGTGCCAGCTGGGGCTTAGAGACCCAGTACTTC	CASWGLETQYF
TRBV9	TRBJ2-7	-	15	TRBD2	TGTGCCAGCAGCGTAGTAGCGGGGGGGCCGCACGAGCAGTACTTC	CASSVVAGGPHEQYF
TRBV6-1	TRBJ2-7	-	15	TRBD2	TGTGCCAGCAGTGTTCTAGCGGGGGGACCGTACGAGCAGTACTTC	CASSVLAGGPYEQYF
TRBV19	TRBJ1-5	-	11	-	TGTGCCAGTAGTATCCGTGACACCCAGCATTTT	CASSIRDTQHF
TRBV29-1	TRBJ2-7	-	15	TRBD2	TGCAGCGTTACCGGGACTAGCGATAGCTCCTACGAGCAGTACTTC	CSVTGTSDSSYEQYF
TRBV7-2	TRBJ2-1	-	12	-	TGTGCCAGCAGTCGTAACTACAATGAGCAGTTCTTC	CASSRNYNEQFF
TRBV9	TRBJ2-1	-	15	TRBD1	TGTGCCAGCAGCGCGACCAGACGACAGGGCGGCGAGCAGTTCTTC	CASSATRRQGGEQFF
TRBV5-4	TRBJ2-1	-	15	-	TGTGCCAGCAGCTTGGGCTTCAGCTCCTACAATGAGCAGTTCTTC	CASSLGFSSYNEQFF
TRBV11-2	TRBJ2-3	few	16	TRBD2	TGTGCCAGCAGTTCCCCGTCAGCGGGGTACACAGATACGCAGTATTTT	CASSSPSAGYTDTQYF
TRBV18	TRBJ2-1	-	14	-	TGTGCCAGCTCACCACCGCTAAACTACAATGAGCAGTTCTTC	CASSPPLNYNEQFF
TRBV28	TRBJ1-2	once	17	-	TGTGCCAGCCGAAGGTCAATTGTGTCAGGGGAGAACTATGGCTACACCTTC	CASRRSIVSGENYGYTF
TRBV6-5	TRBJ1-2	-	11	-	TGTGCCAGCATGGGCAGCTATGGCTACACCTTC	CASMGSYGYTF
TRBV6-5	TRBJ2-7	-	13	-	TGTGCCAGCAGTTACGGGCGTTCGTTGGAGCAGTACTTC	CASSYGRSLEQYF
TRBV2	TRBJ1-5	-	15	TRBD1	TGTGCCAGCAGTCCTGGACAGGGAGAATATCAGCCCCAGCATTTT	CASSPGQGEYQPQHF
TRBV18	TRBJ2-5	-	14	TRBD1	TGTGCCAGCTCACCCTCAGGGGGCGGAGAGACCCAGTACTTC	CASSPSGGGETQYF
TRBV5-3	TRBJ2-1	-	14	-	TGTGCCAGAAGCCACGGACTAAGCGGGTATGAGCAGTTCTTC	CARSHGLSGYEQFF
TRBV7-9	TRBJ2-5	-	15	-	TGTTCCAGCAGCCCCCTAACCTTCCCCATGGAGACCCAGTACTTC	CSSSPLTFPMETQYF
TRBV4-1	TRBJ1-1	-	18	TRBD1	TGCGCCAGCAGCCAAGGGTTCTCGGGACAGGGGGCGGGGGCTGAAGCTTTCTTT	CASSQGFSGQGAGAEAFF
TRBV19	TRBJ2-2	-	14	-	TGTGCCAGCGATCGGGGTGGCTTTACCGGGGAGCTGTTTTTT	CASDRGGFTGELFF
TRBV19	TRBJ2-7	-	17	TRBD1	TGTGCCAGTAGTCGTTCCCACTCCCGGGACAGGGATCGCGAGCAGTACTTC	CASSRSHSRDRDREQYF
TRBV9	TRBJ2-1	-	13	-	TGTGCCAGCAGCGGGGGGGGCAGGAATGAGCAGTTCTTC	CASSGGGRNEQFF
TRBV28	TRBJ2-3	-	14	TRBD1	TGTGCCAGCAGTTTCGACAGGGGAACAGATACGCAGTATTTT	CASSFDRGTDTQYF
TRBV5-6	TRBJ2-3	-	16	-	TGTGCCAGCAGCTTGGTTTGGGGCAGGGCGAAAGATACGCAGTATTTT	CASSLVWGRAKDTQYF
TRBV27	TRBJ2-2	-	15	TRBD1	TGTGCCAGCAGTTGGACAGGGTCGGACACCGGGGAGCTGTTTTTT	CASSWTGSDTGELFF
TRBV4-2	TRBJ2-3	-	18	TRBD2	TGTGCCAGCAGCCAAGTGAGTGGACTAGCGGGGGGCACAGATACGCAGTATTTT	CASSQVSGLAGGTDTQYF
TRBV5-1	TRBJ2-2	-	14	-	TGCGCCAGCAAGGACGGGGTGGCCACCGGGGAGCTGTTTTTT	CASKDGVATGELFF